Described below is a single T cell receptor (beta chain) sequence and its context. What it binds is unknown. TCRdb re-called the 5' RACE reads through MiXCR, storing one row per CDR3 protein. The sample gives a few hundred thousand distinct CDR3 sequences, around 8.1% of which show up once; around 17% is in the top ten. The J segment lost 4 bases and the V segment lost 0 bases, leaving 7 bases of the junction unmatched. In germline, CDR1 is MNHEY, CDR2 SVGAGI. The CDR3 extends over 16 amino acids. This sample stems from a study of T cells after yellow fever vaccination. Overall study results and limits: Peak timing came faster in the weaker secondary response, day 5 versus 15. From the bulk population, abundant clonotypes could contaminate and appear within FACS-sorted repertoires. Detected again after the booster were most primary-vaccination clones, at 95% to 96% CD4 and 80% to 90% CD8. Only a small proportion of the clonotypes turned up in both the CD4 and the CD8 compartments, likely arising from convergent recombination.

The J gene is TRBJ1-2, the V gene TRBV6-5; 8 positions agree with TRBD1. The sequenced sample was PBMCs, obtained about 49 days after the first yellow fever vaccination. The sequence came from a man aged 18-30 years who received the YFV17D yellow fever vaccine. The CDR3 is CASSYSGQGYVYGYTF. The CDR3 bases are TGTGCCAGCAGTTACTCAGGACAGGGCTATGTCTATGGCTACACCTTC.